Listed below are T cell receptor beta chains from one sample, sequenced in a study of T-cell reconstitution after alpha-beta-depleted transplantation in children. Via MiXCR, TCRdb re-called the PCR reads, giving one row per CDR3 protein. The profile covers about 610,000 distinct CDR3 sequences, with over 9.5% appearing a single time and about 4.2% taken by the ten largest. Material: PBMCs from the stem cell graft donor, obtained from the stem cell graft. These receptors came from a human donor who donated a stem cell graft to a child with acute myeloid leukemia. CDR3s include the opening cysteine and the closing phenylalanine or tryptophan. Each record gives: CDR3 length, clone size, J gene, V gene, D gene, CDR3 protein, CDR3 DNA. D genes are given only for firm matches. Expanded clones get a size class; other rows say once, few or many, or leave the size out.

14	many	TRBJ2-2	TRBV28	TRBD2	CASLGGSDTGELFF	TGTGCCAGCCTGGGCGGGAGTGACACCGGGGAGCTGTTTTTT
13	NA	TRBJ2-7	TRBV29-1	TRBD1	CSVEARGIGEQYF	TGCAGCGTTGAGGCCAGGGGGATTGGCGAGCAGTACTTC
15	NA	TRBJ2-7	TRBV3-1	NA	CASSQGTGTVVIEYF	TGTGCCAGCAGCCAAGGGACCGGGACGGTGGTAATCGAGTACTTC
15	many	TRBJ2-7	TRBV6-2/TRBV6-3	NA	CASSYPPGPKGRQYF	TGTGCCAGCAGTTACCCCCCTGGACCAAAGGGGAGGCAGTACTTC
13	NA	TRBJ1-1	TRBV28	TRBD1	CATGTGVGTEAFF	TGTGCCACCGGGACAGGGGTAGGGACTGAAGCTTTCTTT
15	NA	TRBJ2-2	TRBV28	TRBD2	CASNVAGAVTGELFF	TGTGCCAGCAACGTAGCGGGAGCCGTCACCGGGGAGCTGTTTTTT
13	many	TRBJ1-4	TRBV29-1	TRBD1	CSAKDRGNEKLFF	TGCAGCGCCAAGGACAGGGGTAATGAAAAACTGTTTTTT
15	few	TRBJ2-2	TRBV4-1	TRBD2	CASSQAGLVAGELFF	TGCGCCAGCAGCCAAGCCGGACTAGTTGCCGGGGAGCTGTTTTTT
15	many	TRBJ2-7	TRBV7-9	NA	CASSFIRDYSYEQYF	TGTGCCAGCAGCTTCATACGGGATTACTCCTACGAGCAGTACTTC
15	few	TRBJ2-7	TRBV7-9	NA	CASSLELEVRYEQYF	TGTGCCAGCAGCTTAGAACTAGAAGTCCGCTACGAGCAGTACTTC
16	NA	TRBJ2-5	TRBV29-1	TRBD2	CSVDGTSGTFQETQYF	TGCAGCGTTGACGGGACTAGCGGGACTTTTCAAGAGACCCAGTACTTC
16	NA	TRBJ2-1	TRBV7-2	NA	CASSLKWRSSYNEQFF	TGTGCCAGCAGCTTAAAATGGCGGAGCTCCTACAATGAGCAGTTCTTC
15	many	TRBJ2-7	TRBV6-5	TRBD1	CASSLRTGGMDEQYF	TGTGCCAGCAGCCTTCGGACAGGGGGCATGGACGAGCAGTACTTC
14	few	TRBJ2-5	TRBV5-1	NA	CASSPDPTEETQYF	TGCGCCAGCAGCCCTGACCCTACTGAAGAGACCCAGTACTTC
17	NA	TRBJ2-1	TRBV7-9	NA	CASSYPRGGSSYNEQFF	TGTGCCAGCAGTTACCCGAGGGGCGGAAGCTCCTACAATGAGCAGTTCTTC
14	NA	TRBJ2-5	TRBV10-3	TRBD2	CAIRDAGGQETQYF	TGTGCCATCAGGGATGCGGGGGGTCAAGAGACCCAGTACTTC
14	many	TRBJ2-1	TRBV5-6	TRBD2	CASTNSGSYNEQFF	TGTGCCAGCACCAATAGCGGGAGCTACAATGAGCAGTTCTTC
16	NA	TRBJ2-7	TRBV7-2	NA	CASSRSPGRSGYEQYF	TGTGCCAGCAGCAGATCCCCCGGGAGAAGCGGATACGAGCAGTACTTC
14	NA	TRBJ1-1	TRBV20-1	NA	CSARDRGAYTEAFF	TGCAGTGCTAGGGACCGCGGAGCCTACACTGAAGCTTTCTTT
13	NA	TRBJ2-1	TRBV18	NA	CASSSGSLGEQFF	TGTGCCAGCTCATCGGGTAGTTTGGGTGAGCAGTTCTTC
17	few	TRBJ1-2	TRBV7-2	NA	CASSLVGWGENNYGYTF	TGTGCCAGCAGCTTAGTAGGGTGGGGGGAGAATAACTATGGCTACACCTTC
12	once	TRBJ2-5	TRBV18	NA	CASSPERQTQYF	TGTGCCAGCTCACCAGAAAGACAGACCCAGTACTTC
12	NA	TRBJ2-1	TRBV7-2	NA	CASSQTTHEQFF	TGTGCCAGCAGCCAAACTACCCACGAGCAGTTCTTC